This entry features one T cell receptor beta chain sequence. The entry originates in a study of blood T cell repertoires in COVID-19. In the study overall: From T cells, B-cell-depleted T cells, or PBMCs came the material, which was cDNA or gDNA.

Per the original data handling: The authors estimated nucleated cell counts from reference gene primer amplification. Assay: immunoSEQ multiplex PCR; the TCRdb copy retains only in-frame clones and omits some. The D gene and trimming were derived from the DNA, and the V and J assignments and clone size from that table. The table records some 380,000 clones, around 90% of them present only once. The study drew participants aged 18 to 89 years from roughly 25 US areas. Clinical history reported by participants formed the basis on which cohorts were assigned. Unmatched junction bases numbered 4, after V lost 1 base and J lost 2 bases. The CDR3 has 15 residues. Germline CDR1 is LGHNA and CDR2 is YNFKEQ.

This chain links TRBV4-2 with TRBJ2-7; 8 bases line up with TRBD2. The source is a woman aged 40 to 50 with acute COVID-19. Sequencing was carried out using PBMCs or T cells enriched from blood (not recorded which). CDR3 nucleotides: TGTGCCAGCAGCCAAGCCGGGGGGGCAACCTACGAGCAGTACTTC. Residues: CASSQAGGATYEQYF.